This record looks at one T cell receptor (beta chain) sequence and its context. The target antigen is unknown. Unique molecular identifiers were present on the cDNA, which also gained a universal primer site by template switching. Via MiXCR, TCRdb re-called the 5' RACE reads, giving one row per CDR3 protein. The table lists roughly 1.6 million distinct CDR3 sequences, around 29% of them singletons. This CDR3 has 13 amino acids. Trimming cost V 4 bases and J 4 bases, with 9 bases left between them. CDR1 is MNHEY, CDR2 SVGAGI, per germline. This entry is derived from a study of identical twins. General study points: The study based its conclusions on cross-sectional statistical analysis and did not follow the same donors. Surplus twin overlap in beta out-of-frame sequences was less pronounced. Clonotypes of the beta chain that were abundant in cord blood carried fewer insertions (memory repertoires showed none).

The chain joins TRBV6-5 to TRBJ2-3, with D maybe TRBD2 (6 bases). This clonotype was obtained from a newborn girl in good health. Source material: cord blood. CDR3 in amino acids: CASSSASADTQYF. In DNA, the CDR3 is TGTGCCAGCAGTTCGGCTAGCGCAGATACGCAGTATTTT.